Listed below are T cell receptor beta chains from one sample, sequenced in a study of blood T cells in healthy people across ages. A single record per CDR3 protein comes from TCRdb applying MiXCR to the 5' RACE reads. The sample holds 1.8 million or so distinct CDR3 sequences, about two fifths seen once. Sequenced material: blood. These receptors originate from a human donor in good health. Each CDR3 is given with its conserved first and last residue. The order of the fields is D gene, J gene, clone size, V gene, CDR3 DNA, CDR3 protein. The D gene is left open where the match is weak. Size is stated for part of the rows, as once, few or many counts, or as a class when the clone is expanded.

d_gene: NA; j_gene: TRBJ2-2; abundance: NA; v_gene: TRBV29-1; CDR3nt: TGCAGCGTTGTGGGTGGTGCGGGTTCGAACACCGGGGAGCTGTTTTTT; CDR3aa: CSVVGGAGSNTGELFF
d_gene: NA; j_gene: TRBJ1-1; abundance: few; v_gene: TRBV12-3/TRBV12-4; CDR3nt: TGTGCCAGCAGCTTTGGGGAGTACGCTGAAGCTTTCTTT; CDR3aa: CASSFGEYAEAFF
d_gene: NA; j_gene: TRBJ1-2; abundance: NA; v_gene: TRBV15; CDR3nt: TGTGCCACCAGCAGAGAGGCTAACTATGGCTACACCTTC; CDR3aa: CATSREANYGYTF
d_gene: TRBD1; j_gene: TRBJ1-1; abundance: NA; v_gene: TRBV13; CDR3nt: TGTGCCAGCAGCTTATCCCCGGACAGGGAGGCTTTCTTT; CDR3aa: CASSLSPDREAFF
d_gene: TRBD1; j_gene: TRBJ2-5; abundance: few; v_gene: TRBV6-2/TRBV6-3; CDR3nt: TGTGCCAGCAGCAAAGAGGGACAGGGACGAGAGACCCAGTACTTC; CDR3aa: CASSKEGQGRETQYF
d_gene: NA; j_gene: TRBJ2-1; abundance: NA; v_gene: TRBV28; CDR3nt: TGTGCCAGCAGCCTTGCATCGGGAGTCCCCTACAATGAGCAGTTCTTC; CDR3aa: CASSLASGVPYNEQFF
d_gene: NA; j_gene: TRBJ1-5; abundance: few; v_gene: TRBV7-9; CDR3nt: TGTGCCAGCAGTCACCAGGGTCGGCCCCAGCATTTT; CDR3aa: CASSHQGRPQHF
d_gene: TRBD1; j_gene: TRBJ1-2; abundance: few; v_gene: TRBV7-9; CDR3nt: TGTGCCAGCAGCTGGGCCGGGACAGGGTTTGCCAAACCGGATCATGGCTACACCTTC; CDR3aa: CASSWAGTGFAKPDHGYTF
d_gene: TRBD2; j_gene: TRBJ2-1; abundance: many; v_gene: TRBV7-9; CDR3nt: TGTGCCAGCAGCTTAGGCGGGGGTTACAATGAGCAGTTCTTC; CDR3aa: CASSLGGGYNEQFF
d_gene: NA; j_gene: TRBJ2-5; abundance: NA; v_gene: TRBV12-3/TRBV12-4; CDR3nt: TGTGCCAGCAGTTTAGATCGGGGGCCCACGGAGACCCAGTACTTC; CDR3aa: CASSLDRGPTETQYF
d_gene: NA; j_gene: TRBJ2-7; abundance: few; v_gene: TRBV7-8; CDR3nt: TGTGCCAGCAGCTTCTTTGGGGAACCCACTACCTACGAGCAGTACTTC; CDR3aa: CASSFFGEPTTYEQYF
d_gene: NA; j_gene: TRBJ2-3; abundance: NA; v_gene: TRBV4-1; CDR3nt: TGCGCCAGCAGCCCAAGTTTCACCGGCACAGATACGCAGTATTTT; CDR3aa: CASSPSFTGTDTQYF
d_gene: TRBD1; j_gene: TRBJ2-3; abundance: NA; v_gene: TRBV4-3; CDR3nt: TGCGCCAGCAGCCAAGATCGGACAGGGGAGTCAGATACGCAGTATTTT; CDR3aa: CASSQDRTGESDTQYF
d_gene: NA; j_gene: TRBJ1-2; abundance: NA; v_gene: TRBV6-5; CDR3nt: TGTGCCAGCAGTGACATACGCAACTATGGCTACACCTTC; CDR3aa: CASSDIRNYGYTF
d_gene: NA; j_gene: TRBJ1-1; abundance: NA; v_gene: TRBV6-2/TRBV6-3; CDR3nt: TGTGCCAGCAGCTTACTAATTCTGAACACTGAAGCTTTCTTT; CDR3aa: CASSLLILNTEAFF
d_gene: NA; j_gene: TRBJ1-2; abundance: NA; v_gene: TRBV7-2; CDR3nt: TGTGCCAGCAGCTTAGAGGTTCAAAAATGGAGCGATGGCTACATCTTC; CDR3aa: CASSLEVQKWSDGYIF
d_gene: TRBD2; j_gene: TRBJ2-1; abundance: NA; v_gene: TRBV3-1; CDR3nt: TGTGCCAGCAGCCAAGTTCTAGCGGGGGAGGGTGAGCAGTTCTTC; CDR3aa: CASSQVLAGEGEQFF
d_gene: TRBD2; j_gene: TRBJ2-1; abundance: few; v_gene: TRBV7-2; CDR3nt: TGTGCCAGCAGCCGGCAGCGGGGGTACAATGAGCAGTTCTTC; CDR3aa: CASSRQRGYNEQFF
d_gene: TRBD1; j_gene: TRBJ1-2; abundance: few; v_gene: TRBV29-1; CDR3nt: TGCAGCGTTGAAGAGCAAACAGGGGACAGGGGACTACTTTATGGCTACACCTTC; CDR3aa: CSVEEQTGDRGLLYGYTF
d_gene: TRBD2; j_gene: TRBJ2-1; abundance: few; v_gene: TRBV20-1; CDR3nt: TGCAGTGCTAGAGCCGCGTTGACTAGCGGGGCTTACAATGAGCAGTTCTTC; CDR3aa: CSARAALTSGAYNEQFF
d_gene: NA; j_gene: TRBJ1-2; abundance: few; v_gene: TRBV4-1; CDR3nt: TGCGCCAGCAGCCCTCGGTCTCTAGGTTCCAACTATGGCTACACCTTC; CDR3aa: CASSPRSLGSNYGYTF
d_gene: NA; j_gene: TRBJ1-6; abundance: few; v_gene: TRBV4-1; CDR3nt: TGCGCCAGCAGCCAAGGAGATTTGGGTCTCGCAAATTCACCCCTCCACTTT; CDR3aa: CASSQGDLGLANSPLHF
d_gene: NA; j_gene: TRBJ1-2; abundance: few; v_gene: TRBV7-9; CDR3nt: TGTGCCAGCAACCTCGCTTATGGCTACACCTTC; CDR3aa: CASNLAYGYTF
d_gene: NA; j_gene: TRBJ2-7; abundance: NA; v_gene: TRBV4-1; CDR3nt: TGCGCCAGCAGCCAAGATACGGTACCGGGTGCGGACTACGAGCAGTACTTC; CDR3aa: CASSQDTVPGADYEQYF
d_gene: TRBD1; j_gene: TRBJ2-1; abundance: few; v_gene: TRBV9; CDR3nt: TGTGCCAGCAGCGTCCTACGGGACAGCTACAATGAGCAGTTCTTC; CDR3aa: CASSVLRDSYNEQFF
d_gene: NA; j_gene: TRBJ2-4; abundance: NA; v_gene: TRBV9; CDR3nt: TGTGCCAGCAGCGTAGACATTAACCTAAACAATGAGCAGTACTTC; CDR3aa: CASSVDINLNNEQYF
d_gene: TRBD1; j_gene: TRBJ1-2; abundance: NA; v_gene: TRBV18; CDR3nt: TGTGCCAGCTCACCGGGACAGGGGGTCGACTATGGCTACACCTTC; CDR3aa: CASSPGQGVDYGYTF
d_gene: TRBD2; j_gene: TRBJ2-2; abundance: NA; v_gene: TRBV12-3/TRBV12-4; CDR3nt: TGTGCCAGCAGAGAGCGGGAGCACACCGGGGAGCTGTTTTTT; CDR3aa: CASREREHTGELFF
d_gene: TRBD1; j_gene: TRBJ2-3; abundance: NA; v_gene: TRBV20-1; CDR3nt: TGCAGTGCTAGCAAAGGGGGCGCAGGCACAGATACGCAGTATTTT; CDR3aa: CSASKGGAGTDTQYF
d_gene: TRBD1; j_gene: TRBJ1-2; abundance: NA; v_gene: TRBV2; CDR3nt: TGTGTGGGCAGTCCGACAGGGGGGAATGGCTACACCTTC; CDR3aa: CVGSPTGGNGYTF
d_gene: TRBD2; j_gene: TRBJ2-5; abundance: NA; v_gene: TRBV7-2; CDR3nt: TGTGCCAGCAGCTTTAGACTAGCCATCGGGGGGACCCAGTACTTC; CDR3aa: CASSFRLAIGGTQYF
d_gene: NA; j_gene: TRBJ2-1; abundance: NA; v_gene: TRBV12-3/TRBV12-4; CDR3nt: TGTGCCAGCGGAGAACGACTAAGCTCCTACAATGAGCAGTTCTTC; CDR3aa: CASGERLSSYNEQFF
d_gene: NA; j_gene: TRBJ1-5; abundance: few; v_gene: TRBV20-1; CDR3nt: TGCAGTGCTAGAGATCGGGGGAGGTTGACTCAGCCCCAGCATTTT; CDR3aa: CSARDRGRLTQPQHF
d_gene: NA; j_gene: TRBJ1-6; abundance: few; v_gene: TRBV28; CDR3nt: TGTGCCAGCAGTTTAGGGACTGTATATAATTCACCCCTCCACTTT; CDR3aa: CASSLGTVYNSPLHF
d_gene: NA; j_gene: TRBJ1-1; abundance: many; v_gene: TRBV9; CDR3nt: TGTGCCAGCAGTAGAGGAATGAACACTGAAGCTTTCTTT; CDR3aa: CASSRGMNTEAFF
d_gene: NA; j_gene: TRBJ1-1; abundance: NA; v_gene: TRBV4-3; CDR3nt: TGCGCCAGCTCTACCACGGGGGTGAACACTGAAGCTTTCTTT; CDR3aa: CASSTTGVNTEAFF
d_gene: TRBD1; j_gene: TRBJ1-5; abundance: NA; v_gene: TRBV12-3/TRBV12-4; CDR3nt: TGTGCCAGCAGTGGATCCGGGACAGGGTCATTCCATCAGCCCCAGCATTTT; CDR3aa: CASSGSGTGSFHQPQHF
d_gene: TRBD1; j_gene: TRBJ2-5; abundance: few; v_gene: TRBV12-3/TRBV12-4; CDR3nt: TGTGCCAGCAGTTTAGTGCGAGCCGACAGGGGAACTCAGTACTTC; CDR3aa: CASSLVRADRGTQYF